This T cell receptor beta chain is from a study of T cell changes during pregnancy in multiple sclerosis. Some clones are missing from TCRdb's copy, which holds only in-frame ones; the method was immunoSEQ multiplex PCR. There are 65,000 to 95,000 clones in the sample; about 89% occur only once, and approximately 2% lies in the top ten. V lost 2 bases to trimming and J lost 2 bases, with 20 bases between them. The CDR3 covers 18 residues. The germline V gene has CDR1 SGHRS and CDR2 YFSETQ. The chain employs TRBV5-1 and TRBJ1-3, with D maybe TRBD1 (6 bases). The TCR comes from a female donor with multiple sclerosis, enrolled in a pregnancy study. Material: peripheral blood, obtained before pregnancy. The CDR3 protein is CASSFRALVPGAGNTIYF. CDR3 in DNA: TGCGCCAGCAGCTTTCGCGCTTTGGTCCCAGGGGCTGGAAACACCATATATTTT.